This TCR beta chain was retrieved from a study of blood T cell repertoires in COVID-19. About the research overall: Researchers got acute and convalescent COVID-19 samples from the United States, Italy and Spain. Sources were T cells, B-cell-depleted T cells, or PBMCs; the material itself was cDNA or gDNA.

Original processing methods: It was from reference gene primer amplification that nucleated cell counts were estimated. TCRdb's table, derived via immunoSEQ multiplex PCR, lists solely in-frame clones and lacks some. V and J calls and clone size are those listed in that table; D and trimming were worked out from the DNA. The repertoire holds about 270,000 clones, less than 90% seen once, with about 12% in the top ten. The CDR3 is 10 residues long. CDR1 is SEHNR, CDR2 FQNEAQ, per germline (reference sequence). The V end was cut by 7 bases, the J end by 10 bases, with 10 bases between. Sequencing input: peripheral blood. The chain is built from TRBV7-9 and TRBJ1-2; D call uncertain. This TCR derives from a woman in her 30s with COVID-19, enrolled during active disease. For the CDR3, the DNA is TGTGCCAGCACCCGAGAAGACTACACCTTC. Translating it yields CASTREDYTF. Full variable domain (outside the CDR3, taken from reference TRBV7-9 and TRBJ1-2): DTGVSQNPRHKITKRGQNVTFRCDPISEHNRLYWYRQTLGQGPEFLTYFQNEAQLEKSRLLSDRFSAERPKGSFSTLEIQRTEQGDSAMYLCASTREDYTFGSGTRLTVV.